This T cell receptor (beta chain) was sequenced in a study of blood T cell repertoires in COVID-19. Original processing methods: Amplification with reference gene primers provided the estimates of nucleated cell counts. Some clones are missing from TCRdb's copy, which holds only in-frame ones; the method was immunoSEQ multiplex PCR. Clonal size and the V and J genes are those of that table, whereas D and trimming came from the DNA. The sample comprises about 48,000 clones, around four fifths of which are singletons, and about 5% rests with the top ten. CDR3 length: 14 residues. The V end was cut by 8 bases, the J end by 4 bases, with 15 bases between. Germline-derived CDR1 and CDR2 are LNHDA and SQIVND (reference sequence).

The clonotype was recovered from a human donor in a cohort sampled during active COVID-19. The rearrangement uses TRBV19 and TRBJ1-5, with D possibly TRBD1 on 6 matching bases. The sequenced sample was peripheral blood. The CDR3 DNA reads as TGTGCCAGTGGTCCGGGACACGTGAATCAGCCCCAGCATTTT. Protein product: CASGPGHVNQPQHF.